The rows below give T cell receptor beta chains drawn from one sample of a study of human T cells and chemical hapten exposure. From the RACE reads, TCRdb called clonotypes with MiXCR, one entry per CDR3 protein. Here the sample spans tens of thousands of distinct CDR3 sequences, 8% to 10% being singletons. The source was whole blood, collected in connection with sensitization to the hapten diphenylcyclopropenone (DPC). The receptors here all came from a woman in her 40s with alopecia areata. Some clones in this sample may be carry-over from other donors' samples. Both conserved end residues are part of each CDR3. The order of the fields is J gene, clone size, D gene, V gene, CDR3 protein, CDR3 DNA. D genes are given only for firm matches. Size tells how often a clone was seen (once, few, many) or the class of an expanded clone, and some rows leave it out.

TRBJ2-2 | few | - | TRBV7-8 | CASSFPLTDFGHPYTGELFF | TGTGCCAGCAGCTTTCCCCTGACCGACTTCGGACACCCCTACACCGGGGAGCTGTTTTTT
TRBJ1-5 | many | - | TRBV6-6 | CASRWQANQPQHF | TGTGCCAGCAGATGGCAGGCCAATCAGCCCCAGCATTTT
TRBJ1-1 | few | TRBD1 | TRBV10-3 | CAISDVNRGLNTEAFF | TGTGCCATCAGTGATGTCAACAGGGGTTTGAACACTGAAGCTTTCTTT
TRBJ2-5 | many | - | TRBV7-2 | CASSLAIRETQYF | TGTGCCAGCAGCTTAGCGATCAGGGAGACCCAGTACTTC
TRBJ2-5 | - | - | TRBV10-3 | CAISEGLAETHYF | TGTGCCATCAGTGAAGGTCTAGCAGAGACCCATTACTTC
TRBJ1-4 | many | TRBD1 | TRBV9 | CASSVGQGGEKLFF | TGTGCCAGCAGCGTAGGACAGGGAGGTGAAAAACTGTTTTTT
TRBJ2-5 | few | - | TRBV5-1 | CASSLDLGQETQYF | TGCGCCAGCAGCTTGGACTTAGGGCAAGAGACCCAGTACTTC
TRBJ1-1 | - | - | TRBV29-1 | CSGAGIYNTEAFF | TGCAGCGGAGCCGGGATCTATAACACTGAAGCTTTCTTT
TRBJ1-5 | many | - | TRBV15 | CATSRDDGAQHF | TGTGCCACCAGCAGAGATGATGGGGCCCAGCATTTT
TRBJ2-1 | many | TRBD2 | TRBV4-2 | CASSEGLAGIVGYNEQFF | TGTGCCAGCAGCGAAGGACTAGCGGGGATAGTCGGTTACAATGAGCAGTTCTTC
TRBJ2-3 | - | - | TRBV6-5 | CASSGQLSTDTQYF | TGTGCCAGCAGTGGACAGCTTAGCACAGATACGCAGTATTTT
TRBJ2-7 | - | - | TRBV12-3/TRBV12-4 | CASSSSGSYEQYF | -
TRBJ1-1 | few | TRBD1 | TRBV7-9 | CASSLTGTVNTEAFF | TGTGCCAGCAGCCTCACCGGGACAGTCAACACTGAAGCTTTCTTT
TRBJ1-1 | many | - | TRBV11-2 | CASSLVPEGRAEAFF | TGTGCCAGCAGCTTAGTCCCCGAGGGGCGCGCTGAAGCTTTCTTT
TRBJ2-7 | - | - | TRBV27 | CASGHPIGLDPYEQYF | TGTGCCAGCGGGCACCCAATCGGACTGGATCCCTACGAGCAGTACTTC
TRBJ2-5 | few | - | TRBV7-2 | CASSPRTVETQYF | TGTGCCAGCAGCCCAAGGACCGTAGAGACCCAGTACTTC
TRBJ1-1 | - | - | TRBV6-6 | CASSSERGTEAFF | TGTGCCAGCAGTTCCGAAAGGGGGACTGAAGCTTTCTTT
TRBJ2-7 | many | TRBD2 | TRBV24-1 | CATSDPPGTSGRRQYF | TGTGCCACCAGTGACCCACCGGGGACTAGCGGACGTCGGCAGTACTTC
TRBJ1-1 | few | TRBD1 | TRBV11-2 | CASSYFNTGGTEAFF | TGTGCCAGCAGTTACTTCAACACAGGGGGCACTGAAGCTTTCTTT
TRBJ1-2 | many | - | TRBV19 | CASRSGNSGYGYTF | TGTGCCAGTAGATCAGGGAATTCGGGGTATGGCTACACCTTC
TRBJ2-3 | many | - | TRBV28 | CASTRTDTQYF | TGTGCCAGCACCCGCACAGATACGCAGTATTTT
TRBJ1-2 | many | TRBD1 | TRBV7-7 | CASSPRTGGYGYTF | TGTGCCAGCAGCCCCCGGACAGGGGGCTATGGCTACACCTTC
TRBJ2-3 | many | TRBD2 | TRBV7-2 | CASRPSAGTDTQYF | TGTGCCAGCAGGCCGTCAGCGGGGACAGATACGCAGTATTTT
TRBJ2-5 | few | TRBD2 | TRBV5-1 | CASSPGTSGDQETQYF | TGCGCCAGCAGCCCGGGGACTAGCGGCGACCAAGAGACCCAGTACTTC
TRBJ1-2 | - | TRBD1 | TRBV10-3 | CAITSGQLNYGYTF | TGTGCCATCACCTCGGGACAGCTAAACTATGGCTACACCTTC
TRBJ2-4 | - | TRBD1 | TRBV7-9 | CASSLTGVRGYIQYF | TGTGCCAGCAGCCTCACAGGGGTGAGGGGATACATTCAGTACTTC
TRBJ1-3 | many | - | TRBV6-5 | CASSNDRIGNTIYF | TGTGCCAGCAGCAATGACAGGATCGGAAACACCATATATTTT
TRBJ1-6 | - | - | TRBV6-2/TRBV6-3 | CASSPDSYNSPLHF | TGTGCCAGCAGTCCGGACTCCTATAATTCACCCCTCCACTTT
TRBJ2-7 | - | TRBD2 | TRBV7-6 | CASSLAGTSGGANEQYF | TGTGCCAGCAGCTTAGCCGGGACTAGCGGGGGGGCCAACGAGCAGTACTTC
TRBJ1-1 | many | - | TRBV20-1 | CSASGQLNTEAFF | TGCAGTGCTAGTGGACAGTTGAACACTGAAGCTTTCTTT
TRBJ2-7 | few | TRBD1 | TRBV11-2 | CASTSLGQGYEQYF | TGTGCCAGCACCTCTCTGGGACAGGGCTACGAGCAGTACTTC
TRBJ2-7 | many | TRBD2 | TRBV7-2 | CASSRLAGGHYEQYF | TGTGCCAGCAGCAGGCTAGCGGGGGGTCACTACGAGCAGTACTTC
TRBJ1-4 | - | - | TRBV7-9 | CASSRRPGAPNEKLFF | TGTGCCAGCAGCCGGAGACCGGGAGCACCTAATGAAAAACTGTTTTTT
TRBJ1-1 | - | - | TRBV12-3/TRBV12-4 | CASSFRGFGPAGGPMNTEAFF | TGTGCCAGCAGTTTTCGGGGATTTGGGCCCGCTGGGGGACCGATGAACACTGAAGCTTTCTTT
TRBJ2-7 | many | - | TRBV12-3/TRBV12-4 | CASSLAEGYEQYF | TGTGCCAGCAGTTTGGCAGAGGGGTACGAGCAGTACTTC
TRBJ1-2 | many | - | TRBV30 | CAWSRGRDYGYTF | TGTGCCTGGAGTCGGGGGAGGGACTATGGCTACACCTTC
TRBJ1-1 | few | - | TRBV27 | CASSFAGRVEAFF | TGTGCCAGCAGTTTTGCAGGGCGGGTAGAAGCTTTCTTT
TRBJ2-1 | - | - | TRBV5-5 | CASSLVGTAYNEQFF | TGTGCCAGCAGCTTGGTAGGGACGGCCTACAATGAGCAGTTCTTC